This is a list of T cell receptor beta chains from one sample in a study of cytomegalovirus exposure and HLA in healthy donors. Only in-frame clones appear in the TCRdb table, and some are missing; sequencing was by immunoSEQ multiplex PCR. The sample comprises 150,000 to 200,000 clones, over 80% of which are singletons, and approximately 2% rests with the top ten. The material sequenced was PBMCs. These receptors all stem from a human donor in good health. CDR3s include the opening cysteine and the closing phenylalanine or tryptophan. The D gene is left open where the match is weak. Only part of the rows carry a size: once, few, many, or a class if the clone is expanded.

v_call	j_call	clone_size	d_call	cdr3_nt	cdr3_aa
TRBV5-1	TRBJ2-7	.	.	TGCGCCAGCCGGGGGAGCTCCTACGAGCAGTACTTC	CASRGSSYEQYF
TRBV10-3	TRBJ1-2	once	.	TGTGCCATCAGTGAGTCAACGGACTATGGCTACACCTTC	CAISESTDYGYTF
TRBV27	TRBJ2-2	.	TRBD2	TGTGCCAGCAGTTTAGTGCTAGCGGGGGGGCGGGGCACCGGGGAGCTGTTTTTT	CASSLVLAGGRGTGELFF
TRBV6-5	TRBJ2-2	.	TRBD1	TGTGCCAGCAGTGAGCAACAGGGGCCCGGGGAGCTGTTTTTT	CASSEQQGPGELFF
TRBV6-1	TRBJ1-5	.	.	TGTGCCAGCAGTGAGAGACCAGGGGGCAATCAGCCCCAGCATTTT	CASSERPGGNQPQHF
TRBV9	TRBJ2-3	.	TRBD2	TGTGCCAGCAGCGTATATATAGCGGGGGGGGCAGATACGCAGTATTTT	CASSVYIAGGADTQYF
TRBV2	TRBJ2-7	.	TRBD2	TGTGCCAGCAGTCTGGGACTAGCGGGGGCCTACGAGCAGTACTTC	CASSLGLAGAYEQYF
TRBV7-9	TRBJ2-5	.	.	TGTGCCAGCAGCTTGACAGTGGGGGAGACCCAGTACTTC	CASSLTVGETQYF
TRBV6-4	TRBJ1-1	.	.	TGTGCCAGCAGTGTTCAAGGGGGAAGTCGAGCTTTCTTT	CASSVQGGSRAFF
TRBV5-1	TRBJ2-3	.	TRBD2	TGCGCCAGCAGTCCTACTAGCGGGGGGTCAGATACGCAGTATTTT	CASSPTSGGSDTQYF
TRBV4-3	TRBJ2-7	.	TRBD1	TGCGCCAGCAGCCCCAGCTGGGGACAGGGTTTTTACGAGCAGTACTTC	CASSPSWGQGFYEQYF
TRBV5-4	TRBJ2-3	once	TRBD2	TGTGCCAGCAGCTCTGGGCTAGCGGGGGGCCTCAGCACAGATACGCAGTATTTT	CASSSGLAGGLSTDTQYF
TRBV6-5	TRBJ2-3	.	.	TGTGCCATCGGAGGTTACAGCACAGATACGCAGTATTTT	CAIGGYSTDTQYF
TRBV2	TRBJ1-1	once	TRBD1	TGTGCCAGCAGCCCCAGGGGGTTTGAAGCTTTCTTT	CASSPRGFEAFF
TRBV2	TRBJ2-1	.	TRBD2	TGTGCCAGCGAAGGACTAGTGGAGCGGCAGTTCTTC	CASEGLVERQFF